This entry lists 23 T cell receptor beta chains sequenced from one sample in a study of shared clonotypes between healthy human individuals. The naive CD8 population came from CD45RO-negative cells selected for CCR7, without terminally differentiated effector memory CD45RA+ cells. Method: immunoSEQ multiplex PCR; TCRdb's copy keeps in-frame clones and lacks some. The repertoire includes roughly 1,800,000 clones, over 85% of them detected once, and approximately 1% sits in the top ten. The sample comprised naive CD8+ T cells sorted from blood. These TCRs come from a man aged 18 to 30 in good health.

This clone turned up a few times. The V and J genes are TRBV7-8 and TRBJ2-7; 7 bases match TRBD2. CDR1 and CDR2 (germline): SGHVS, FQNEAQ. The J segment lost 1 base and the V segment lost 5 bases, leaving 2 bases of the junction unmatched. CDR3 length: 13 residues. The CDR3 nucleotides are TGTGCCAGCAGCGCGGGACTATCCTACGAGCAGTACTTC. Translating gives CASSAGLSYEQYF.

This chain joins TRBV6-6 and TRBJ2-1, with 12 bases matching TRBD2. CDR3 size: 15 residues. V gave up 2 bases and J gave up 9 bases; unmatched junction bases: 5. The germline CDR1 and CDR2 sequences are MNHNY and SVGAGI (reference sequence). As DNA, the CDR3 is TGTGCCAGCAGTTACCTAGCGGGAGGGCAAGGTGAGCAGTTCTTC. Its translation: CASSYLAGGQGEQFF.

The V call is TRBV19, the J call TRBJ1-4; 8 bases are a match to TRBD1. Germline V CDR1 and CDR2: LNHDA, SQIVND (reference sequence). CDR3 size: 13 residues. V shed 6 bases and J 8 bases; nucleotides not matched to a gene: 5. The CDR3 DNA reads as TGTGCCAGTAGGAAGACAGGGGAGGAAAAACTGTTTTTT. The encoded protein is CASRKTGEEKLFF.

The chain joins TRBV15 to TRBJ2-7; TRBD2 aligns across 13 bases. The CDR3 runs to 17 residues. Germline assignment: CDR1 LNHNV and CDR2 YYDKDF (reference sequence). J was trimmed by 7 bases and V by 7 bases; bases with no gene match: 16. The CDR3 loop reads CATIPDELAGGPWEQYF. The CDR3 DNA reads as TGTGCCACCATCCCGGACGAACTAGCGGGAGGGCCTTGGGAGCAGTACTTC.

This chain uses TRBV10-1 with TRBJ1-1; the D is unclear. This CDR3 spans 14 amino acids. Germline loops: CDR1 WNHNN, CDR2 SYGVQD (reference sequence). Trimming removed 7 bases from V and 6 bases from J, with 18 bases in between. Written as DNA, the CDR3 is TGCGCCAGCACTTGGAACAGTGATCTTTCTGAAGCTTTCTTT. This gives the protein CASTWNSDLSEAFF.

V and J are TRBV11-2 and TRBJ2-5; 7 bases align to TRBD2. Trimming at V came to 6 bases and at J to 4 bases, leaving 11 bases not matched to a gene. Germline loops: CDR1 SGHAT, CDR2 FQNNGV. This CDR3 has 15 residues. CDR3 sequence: CASSYNGPGGETQYF. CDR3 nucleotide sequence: TGTGCCAGCAGTTACAACGGCCCGGGGGGAGAGACCCAGTACTTC.

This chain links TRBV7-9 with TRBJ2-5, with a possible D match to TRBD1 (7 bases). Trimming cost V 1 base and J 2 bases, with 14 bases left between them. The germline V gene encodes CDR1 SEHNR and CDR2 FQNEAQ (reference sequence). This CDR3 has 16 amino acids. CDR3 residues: CASSLDGRDRQETQYF. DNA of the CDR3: TGTGCCAGCAGCTTAGATGGGCGGGACAGACAAGAGACCCAGTACTTC.

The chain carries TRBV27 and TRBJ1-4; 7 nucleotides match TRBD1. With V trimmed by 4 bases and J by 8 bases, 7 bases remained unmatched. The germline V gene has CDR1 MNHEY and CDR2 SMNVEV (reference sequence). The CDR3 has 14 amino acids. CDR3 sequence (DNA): TGTGCCAGCAGTTCAGACAGGGCTCACGAAAAACTGTTTTTT. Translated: CASSSDRAHEKLFF. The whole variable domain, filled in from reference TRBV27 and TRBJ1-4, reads EAQVTQNPRYLITVTGKKLTVTCSQNMNHEYMSWYRQDPGLGLRQIYYSMNVEVTDKGDVPEGYKVSRKEKRNFPLILESPSPNQTSLYFCASSSDRAHEKLFFGSGTQLSVL.

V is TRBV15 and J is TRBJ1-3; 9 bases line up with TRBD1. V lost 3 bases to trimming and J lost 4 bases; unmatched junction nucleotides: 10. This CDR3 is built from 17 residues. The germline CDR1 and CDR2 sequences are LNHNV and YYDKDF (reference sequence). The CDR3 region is CATSSPSGTGLGNTIYF. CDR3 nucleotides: TGTGCCACCAGCAGTCCCTCCGGGACAGGGTTAGGAAACACCATATATTTT.

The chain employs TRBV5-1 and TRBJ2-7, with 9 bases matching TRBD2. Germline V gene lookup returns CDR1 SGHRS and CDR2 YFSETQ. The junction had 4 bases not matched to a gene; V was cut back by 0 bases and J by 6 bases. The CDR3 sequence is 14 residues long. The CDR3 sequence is CASSLDAGGREQYF. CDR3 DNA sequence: TGCGCCAGCAGCTTGGATGCGGGGGGGCGCGAGCAGTACTTC.

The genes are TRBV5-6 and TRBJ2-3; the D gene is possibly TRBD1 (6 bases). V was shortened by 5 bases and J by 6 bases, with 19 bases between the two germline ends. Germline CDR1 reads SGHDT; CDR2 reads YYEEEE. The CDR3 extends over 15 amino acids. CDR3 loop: CASSPPGTPLDTQYF. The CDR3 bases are TGTGCCAGCAGTCCCCCAGGGACACCACTGGATACGCAGTATTTT.

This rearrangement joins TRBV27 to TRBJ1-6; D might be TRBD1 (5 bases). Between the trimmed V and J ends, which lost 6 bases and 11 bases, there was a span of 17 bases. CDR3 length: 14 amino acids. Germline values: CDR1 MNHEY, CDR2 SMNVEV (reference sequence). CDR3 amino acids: CASSHGTMNTPLHF. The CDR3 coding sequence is TGTGCCAGCAGCCATGGGACGATGAATACACCCCTCCACTTT.

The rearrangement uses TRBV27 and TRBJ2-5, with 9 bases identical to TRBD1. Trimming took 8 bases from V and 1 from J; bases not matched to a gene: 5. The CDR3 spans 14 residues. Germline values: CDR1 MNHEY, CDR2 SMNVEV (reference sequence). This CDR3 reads CASQTTGGQETQYF. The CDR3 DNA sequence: TGTGCCAGCCAAACGACAGGGGGCCAAGAGACCCAGTACTTC.

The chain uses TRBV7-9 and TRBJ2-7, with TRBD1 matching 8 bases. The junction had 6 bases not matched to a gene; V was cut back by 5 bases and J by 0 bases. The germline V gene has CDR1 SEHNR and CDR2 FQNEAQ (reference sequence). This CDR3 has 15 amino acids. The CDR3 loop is CASSPQGASSYEQYF. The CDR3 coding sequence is TGTGCCAGCAGCCCCCAGGGGGCTAGCTCCTACGAGCAGTACTTC.

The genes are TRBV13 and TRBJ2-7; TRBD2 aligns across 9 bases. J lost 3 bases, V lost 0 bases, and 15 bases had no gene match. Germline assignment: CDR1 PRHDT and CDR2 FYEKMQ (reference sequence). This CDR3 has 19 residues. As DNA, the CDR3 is TGTGCCAGCAGCTTAGGACCTAGCGGGACTGCTCCTCACTACTACGAGCAGTACTTC. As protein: CASSLGPSGTAPHYYEQYF.

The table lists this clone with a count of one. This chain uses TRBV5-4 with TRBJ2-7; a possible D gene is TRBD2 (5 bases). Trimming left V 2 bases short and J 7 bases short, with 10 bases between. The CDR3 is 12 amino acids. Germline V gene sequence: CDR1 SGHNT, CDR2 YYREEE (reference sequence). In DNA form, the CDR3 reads TGTGCCAGCAGCTTAGGAGGACGGGAGCAGTACTTC. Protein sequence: CASSLGGREQYF.

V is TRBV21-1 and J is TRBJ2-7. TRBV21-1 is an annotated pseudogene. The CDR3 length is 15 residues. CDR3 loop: CASSKALAGAYEQYF. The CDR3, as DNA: TGTGCCAGCAGCAAAGCTCTGGCAGGAGCCTACGAGCAGTACTTC.

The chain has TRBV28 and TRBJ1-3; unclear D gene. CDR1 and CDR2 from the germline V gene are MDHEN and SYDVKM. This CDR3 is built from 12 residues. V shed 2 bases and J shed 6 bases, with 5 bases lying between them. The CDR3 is CASSLDENTIYF. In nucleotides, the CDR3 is TGTGCCAGCAGTTTAGATGAAAACACCATATATTTT.

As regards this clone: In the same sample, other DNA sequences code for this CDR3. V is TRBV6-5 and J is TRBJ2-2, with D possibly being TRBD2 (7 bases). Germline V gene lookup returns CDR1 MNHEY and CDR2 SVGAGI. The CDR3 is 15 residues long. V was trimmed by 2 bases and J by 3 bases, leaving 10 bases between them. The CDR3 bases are TGTGCCAGCAGTTACGGGGGGGCGGACACCGGGGAGCTGTTTTTT. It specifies CASSYGGADTGELFF.

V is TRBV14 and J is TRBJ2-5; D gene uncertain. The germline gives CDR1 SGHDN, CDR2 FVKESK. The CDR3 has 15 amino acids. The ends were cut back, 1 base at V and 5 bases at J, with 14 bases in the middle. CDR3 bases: TGTGCCAGCAGCCAAGTCGTCCCCCGCTGGGAGACCCAGTACTTC. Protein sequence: CASSQVVPRWETQYF.

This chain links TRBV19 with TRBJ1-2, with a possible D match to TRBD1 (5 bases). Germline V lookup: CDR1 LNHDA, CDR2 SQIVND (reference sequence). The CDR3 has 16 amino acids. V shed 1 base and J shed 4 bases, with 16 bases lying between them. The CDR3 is CASSIVGSPGVYGYTF. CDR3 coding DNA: TGTGCCAGTAGTATAGTTGGGTCTCCGGGGGTCTATGGCTACACCTTC.

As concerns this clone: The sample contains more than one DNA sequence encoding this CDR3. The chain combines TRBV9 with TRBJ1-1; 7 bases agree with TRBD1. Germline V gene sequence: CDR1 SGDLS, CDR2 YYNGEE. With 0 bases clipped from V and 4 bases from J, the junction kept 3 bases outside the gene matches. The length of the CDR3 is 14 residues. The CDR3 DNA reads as TGTGCCAGCAGCGTAGGACAGGGATCCACTGAAGCTTTCTTT. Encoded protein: CASSVGQGSTEAFF.

This CDR3 reads CASSIGWAYEQYF. In DNA form, the CDR3 reads TGTGCCAGTAGTATCGGGTGGGCCTACGAGCAGTACTTC. The rearrangement links TRBV19 to TRBJ2-7; D remains ambiguous. Germline V CDR1 and CDR2: LNHDA, SQIVND (reference sequence). The CDR3 sequence is 13 residues long. The ends were cut back, 3 bases at V and 2 bases at J, with 8 bases in the middle.